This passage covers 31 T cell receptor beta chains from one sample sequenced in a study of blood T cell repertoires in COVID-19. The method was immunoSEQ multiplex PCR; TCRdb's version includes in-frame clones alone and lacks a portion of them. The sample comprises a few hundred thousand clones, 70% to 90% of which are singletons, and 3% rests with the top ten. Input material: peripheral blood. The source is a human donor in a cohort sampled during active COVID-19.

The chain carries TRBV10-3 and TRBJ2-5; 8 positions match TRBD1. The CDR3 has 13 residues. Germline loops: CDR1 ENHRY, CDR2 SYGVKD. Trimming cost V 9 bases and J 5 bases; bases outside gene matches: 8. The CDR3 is CAMALGQGETQYF. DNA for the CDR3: TGTGCCATGGCATTAGGACAGGGTGAGACCCAGTACTTC.

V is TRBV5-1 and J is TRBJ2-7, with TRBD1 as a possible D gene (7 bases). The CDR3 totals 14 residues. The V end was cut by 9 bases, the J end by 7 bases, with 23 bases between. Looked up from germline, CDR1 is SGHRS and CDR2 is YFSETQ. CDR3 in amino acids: CATSLEGASGEQYF. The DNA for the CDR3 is TGCGCCACCTCGTTGGAGGGGGCGTCGGGAGAGCAGTACTTC. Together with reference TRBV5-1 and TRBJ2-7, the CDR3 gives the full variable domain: KAGVTQTPRYLIKTRGQQVTLSCSPISGHRSVSWYQQTPGQGLQFLFEYFSETQRNKGNFPGRFSGRQFSNSRSEMNVSTLELGDSALYLCATSLEGASGEQYFGPGTRLTVT.

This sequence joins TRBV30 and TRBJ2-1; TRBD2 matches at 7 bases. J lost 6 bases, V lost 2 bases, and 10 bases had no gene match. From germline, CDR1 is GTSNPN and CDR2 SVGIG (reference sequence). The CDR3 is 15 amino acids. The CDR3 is CAWSFVGGDRNEQFF. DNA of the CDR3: TGTGCCTGGAGTTTCGTGGGAGGGGATCGCAATGAGCAGTTCTTC.

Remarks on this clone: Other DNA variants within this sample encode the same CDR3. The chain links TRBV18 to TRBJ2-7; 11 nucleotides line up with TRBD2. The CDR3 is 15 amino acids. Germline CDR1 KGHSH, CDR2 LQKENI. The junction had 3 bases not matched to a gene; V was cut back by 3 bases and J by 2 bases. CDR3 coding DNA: TGTGCCAGCTCACCCGGGACTAGCGGAACCTACGAGCAGTACTTC. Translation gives CASSPGTSGTYEQYF.

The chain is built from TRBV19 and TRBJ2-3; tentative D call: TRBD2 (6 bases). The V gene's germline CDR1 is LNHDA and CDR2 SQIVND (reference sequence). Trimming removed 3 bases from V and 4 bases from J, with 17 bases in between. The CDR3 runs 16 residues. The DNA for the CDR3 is TGTGCCAGTAGTATGGGGGGATGGGCCAGGGCAGATACGCAGTATTTT. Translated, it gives CASSMGGWARADTQYF.

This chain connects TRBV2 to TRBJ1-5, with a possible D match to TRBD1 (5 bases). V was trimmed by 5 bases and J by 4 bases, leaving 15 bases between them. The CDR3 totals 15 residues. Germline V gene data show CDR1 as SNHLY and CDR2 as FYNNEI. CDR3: CASSRPGEKNQPQHF. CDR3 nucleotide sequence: TGTGCCAGCAGTCGACCGGGGGAGAAAAATCAGCCCCAGCATTTT.

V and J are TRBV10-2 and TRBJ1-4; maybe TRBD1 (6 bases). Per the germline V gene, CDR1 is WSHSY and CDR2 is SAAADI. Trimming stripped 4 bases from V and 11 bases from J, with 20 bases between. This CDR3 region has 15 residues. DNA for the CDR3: TGCGCCAGCAGTGTAGACCGGGACACCGGTGGGAAACTGTTTTTT. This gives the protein CASSVDRDTGGKLFF.

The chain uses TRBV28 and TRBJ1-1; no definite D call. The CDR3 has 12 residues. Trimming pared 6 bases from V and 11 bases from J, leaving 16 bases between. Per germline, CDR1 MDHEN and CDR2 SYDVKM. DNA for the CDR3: TGTGCCAGCAGCCCCCCCGACATCGAGGCTTTCTTT. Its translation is CASSPPDIEAFF. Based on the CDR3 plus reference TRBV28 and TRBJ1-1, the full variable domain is DVKVTQSSRYLVKRTGEKVFLECVQDMDHENMFWYRQDPGLGLRLIYFSYDVKMKEKGDIPEGYSVSREKKERFSLILESASTNQTSMYLCASSPPDIEAFFGQGTRLTVV.

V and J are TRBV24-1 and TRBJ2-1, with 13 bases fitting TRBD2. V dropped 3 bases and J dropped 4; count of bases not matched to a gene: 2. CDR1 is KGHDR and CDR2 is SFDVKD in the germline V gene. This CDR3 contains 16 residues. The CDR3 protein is CATSDATSGGYNEQFF. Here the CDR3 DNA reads TGTGCCACCAGTGATGCGACTAGCGGGGGGTACAATGAGCAGTTCTTC.

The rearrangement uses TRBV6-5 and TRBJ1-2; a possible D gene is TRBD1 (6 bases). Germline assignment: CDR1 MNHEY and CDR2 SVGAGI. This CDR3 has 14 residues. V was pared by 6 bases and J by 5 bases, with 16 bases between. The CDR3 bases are TGTGCCAGCAGCGATGGACAGATAAGTTATGGCTACACCTTC. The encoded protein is CASSDGQISYGYTF.

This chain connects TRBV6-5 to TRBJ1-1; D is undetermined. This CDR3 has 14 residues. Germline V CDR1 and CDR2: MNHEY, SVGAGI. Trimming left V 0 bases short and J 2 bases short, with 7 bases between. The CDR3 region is CASSYSRSNTEAFF. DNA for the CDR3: TGTGCCAGCAGTTACTCGAGATCAAACACTGAAGCTTTCTTT.

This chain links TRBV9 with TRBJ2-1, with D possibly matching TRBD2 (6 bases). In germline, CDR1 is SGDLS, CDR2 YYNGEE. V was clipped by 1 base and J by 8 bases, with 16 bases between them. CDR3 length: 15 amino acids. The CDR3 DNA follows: TGTGCCAGCAGCGTAAGTAGCGGAGGGGTGGATGAGCAGTTCTTC. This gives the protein CASSVSSGGVDEQFF.

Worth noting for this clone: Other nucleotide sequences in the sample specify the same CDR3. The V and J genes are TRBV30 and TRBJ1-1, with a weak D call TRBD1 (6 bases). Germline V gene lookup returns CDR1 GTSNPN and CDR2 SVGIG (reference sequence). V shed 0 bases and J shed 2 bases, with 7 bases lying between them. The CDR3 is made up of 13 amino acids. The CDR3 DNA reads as TGTGCCTGGAGTGTACAGGGAAACACTGAAGCTTTCTTT. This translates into CAWSVQGNTEAFF.

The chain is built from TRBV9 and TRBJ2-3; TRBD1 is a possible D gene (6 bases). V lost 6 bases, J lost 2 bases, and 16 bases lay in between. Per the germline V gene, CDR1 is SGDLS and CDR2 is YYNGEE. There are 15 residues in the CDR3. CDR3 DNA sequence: TGTGCCAGCACCGCCCAGACAGGCGCCACAGATACGCAGTATTTT. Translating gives CASTAQTGATDTQYF. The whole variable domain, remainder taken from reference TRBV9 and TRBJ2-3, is DSGVTQTPKHLITATGQRVTLRCSPRSGDLSVYWYQQSLDQGLQFLIQYYNGEERAKGNILERFSAQQFPDLHSELNLSSLELGDSALYFCASTAQTGATDTQYFGPGTRLTVL.

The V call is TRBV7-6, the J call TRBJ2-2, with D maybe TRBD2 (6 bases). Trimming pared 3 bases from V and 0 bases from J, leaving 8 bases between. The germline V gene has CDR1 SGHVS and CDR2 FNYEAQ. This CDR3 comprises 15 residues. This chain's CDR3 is CASSFGEANTGELFF. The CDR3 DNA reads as TGTGCCAGCAGCTTCGGGGAGGCGAACACCGGGGAGCTGTTTTTT.

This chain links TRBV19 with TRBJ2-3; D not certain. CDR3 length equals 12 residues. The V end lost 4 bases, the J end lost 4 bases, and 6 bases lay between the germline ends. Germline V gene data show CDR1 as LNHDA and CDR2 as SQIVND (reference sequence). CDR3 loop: CASSRVADTQYF. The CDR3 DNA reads TGTGCCAGTAGTAGAGTGGCAGATACGCAGTATTTT.

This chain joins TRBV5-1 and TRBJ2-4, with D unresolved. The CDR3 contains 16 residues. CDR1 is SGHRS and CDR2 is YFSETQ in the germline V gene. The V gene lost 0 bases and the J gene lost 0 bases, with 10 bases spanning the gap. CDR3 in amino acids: CASSLGRSVAKNIQYF. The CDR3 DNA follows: TGCGCCAGCAGCTTGGGACGGAGCGTAGCCAAAAACATTCAGTACTTC.

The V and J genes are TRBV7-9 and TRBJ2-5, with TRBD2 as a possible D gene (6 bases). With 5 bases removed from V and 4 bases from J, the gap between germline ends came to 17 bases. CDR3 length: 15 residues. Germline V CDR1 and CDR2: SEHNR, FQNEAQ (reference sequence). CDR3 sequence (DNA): TGTGCCAGCAGCCTAATGGGCGGGGTTGGAGAGACCCAGTACTTC. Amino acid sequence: CASSLMGGVGETQYF.

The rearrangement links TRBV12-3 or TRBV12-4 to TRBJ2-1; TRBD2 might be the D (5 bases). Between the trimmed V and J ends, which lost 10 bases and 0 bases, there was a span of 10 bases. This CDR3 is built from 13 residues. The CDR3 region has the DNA TGTGCCACCGTCGGGGTCTCCTACAATGAGCAGTTCTTC. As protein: CATVGVSYNEQFF.

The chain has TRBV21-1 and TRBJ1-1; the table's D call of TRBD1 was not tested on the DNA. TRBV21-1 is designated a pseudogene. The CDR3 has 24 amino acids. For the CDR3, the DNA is TGTGCCAGCAGCAACCACCTCTGTGGGGGGGACAGGGATTTAGTCTCGGTCCCATACACTGAAGCTTTCTTT. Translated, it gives CASSNHLCGGDRDLVSVPYTEAFF.

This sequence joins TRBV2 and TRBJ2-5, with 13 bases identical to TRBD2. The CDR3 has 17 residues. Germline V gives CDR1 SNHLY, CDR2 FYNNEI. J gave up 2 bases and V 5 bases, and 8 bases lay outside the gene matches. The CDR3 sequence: CASSRGTSGTLQETQYF. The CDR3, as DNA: TGTGCCAGCAGTAGGGGGACTAGCGGGACCCTACAAGAGACCCAGTACTTC.

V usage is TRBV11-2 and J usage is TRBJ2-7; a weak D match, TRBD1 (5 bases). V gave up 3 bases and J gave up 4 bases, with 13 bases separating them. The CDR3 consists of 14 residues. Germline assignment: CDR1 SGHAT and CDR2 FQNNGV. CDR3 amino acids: CASSFRDSRYEQYF. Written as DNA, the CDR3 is TGTGCCAGCAGCTTTAGAGACAGCCGATACGAGCAGTACTTC.

The CDR3 region is CASSHLASGEQYF. The CDR3 bases are TGTGCCAGCAGCCACTTAGCGTCTGGCGAGCAGTACTTC. The chain joins TRBV3-1 (or the pseudogene TRBV3-2) to TRBJ2-7, with D maybe TRBD2 (5 bases). The length of the CDR3 is 13 residues. V shed 3 bases and J shed 6 bases, with 12 bases lying between them. Germline values: CDR1 LGHDT, CDR2 YNNKEL (reference sequence).

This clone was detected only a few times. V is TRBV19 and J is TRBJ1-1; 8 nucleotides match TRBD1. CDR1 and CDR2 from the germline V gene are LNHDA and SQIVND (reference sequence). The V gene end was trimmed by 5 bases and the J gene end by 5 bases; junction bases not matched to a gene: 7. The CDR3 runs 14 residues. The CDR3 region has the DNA TGTGCCAGTAGTTTCACAGGGGGAAGAACTGAAGCTTTCTTT. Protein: CASSFTGGRTEAFF.

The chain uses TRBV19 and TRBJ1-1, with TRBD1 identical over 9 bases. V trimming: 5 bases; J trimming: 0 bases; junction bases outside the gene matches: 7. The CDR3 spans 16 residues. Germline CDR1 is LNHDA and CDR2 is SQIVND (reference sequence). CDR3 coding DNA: TGTGCCAGTAGTGCCTACAGGGGGCGGTTGAACACTGAAGCTTTCTTT. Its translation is CASSAYRGRLNTEAFF.

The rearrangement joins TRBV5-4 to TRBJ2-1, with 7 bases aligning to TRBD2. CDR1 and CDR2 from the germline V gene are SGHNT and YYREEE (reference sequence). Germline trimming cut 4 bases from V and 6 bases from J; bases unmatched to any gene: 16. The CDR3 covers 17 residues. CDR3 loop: CASSKSVLSGRTNEQFF. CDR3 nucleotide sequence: TGTGCCAGCAGCAAAAGCGTCCTTAGCGGGCGGACCAATGAGCAGTTCTTC.

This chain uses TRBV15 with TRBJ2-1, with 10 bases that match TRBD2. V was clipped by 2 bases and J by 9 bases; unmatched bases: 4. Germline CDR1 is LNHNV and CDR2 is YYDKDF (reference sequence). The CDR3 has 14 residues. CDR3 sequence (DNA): TGTGCCACCAGCAGATTCGTAGCGGGAGGTGAGCAGTTCTTC. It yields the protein CATSRFVAGGEQFF. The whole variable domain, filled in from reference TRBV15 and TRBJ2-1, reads DAMVIQNPRYQVTQFGKPVTLSCSQTLNHNVMYWYQQKSSQAPKLLFHYYDKDFNNEADTPDNFQSRRPNTSFCFLDIRSPGLGDTAMYLCATSRFVAGGEQFFGPGTRLTVL.

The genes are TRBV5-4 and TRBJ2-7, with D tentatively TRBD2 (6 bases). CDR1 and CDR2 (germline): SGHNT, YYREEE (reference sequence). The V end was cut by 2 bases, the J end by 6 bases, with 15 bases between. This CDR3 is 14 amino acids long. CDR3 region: CASSFRDRGTEQYF. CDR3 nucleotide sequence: TGTGCCAGCAGCTTTCGGGACCGCGGGACCGAGCAGTACTTC.

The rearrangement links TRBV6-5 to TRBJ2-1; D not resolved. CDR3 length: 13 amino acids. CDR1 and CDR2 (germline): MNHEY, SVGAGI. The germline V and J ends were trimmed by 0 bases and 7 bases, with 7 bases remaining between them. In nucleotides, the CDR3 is TGTGCCAGCAGTTACTCCCAGTTTAATGAGCAGTTCTTC. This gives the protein CASSYSQFNEQFF.

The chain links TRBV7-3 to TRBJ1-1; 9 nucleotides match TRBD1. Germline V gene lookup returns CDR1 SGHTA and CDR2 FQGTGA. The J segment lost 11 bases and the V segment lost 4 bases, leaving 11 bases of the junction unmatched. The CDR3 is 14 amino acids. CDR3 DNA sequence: TGTGCCAGCAGCTCCCAGGACAGGGGAACGGTCGCTTTCTTT. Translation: CASSSQDRGTVAFF.

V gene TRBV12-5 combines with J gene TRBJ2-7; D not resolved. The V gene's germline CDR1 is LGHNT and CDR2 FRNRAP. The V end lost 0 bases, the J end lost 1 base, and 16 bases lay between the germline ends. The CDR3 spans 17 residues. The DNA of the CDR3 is TGTGCTAGTGGTTTGGTACCCTTCCCGAGCAGGTCCTACGAGCAGTACTTC. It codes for CASGLVPFPSRSYEQYF.